This TCR beta chain was found in a study of Tregs in tolerant kidney transplant recipients. This table comes from immunoSEQ multiplex PCR, and its TCRdb copy is limited to in-frame clones, with some not included. The sample lists some 68,000 clones; 84% were seen once. Germline loops: CDR1 SGHNT, CDR2 YYREEE (reference sequence). The junction had 7 bases not matched to a gene; V was cut back by 5 bases and J by 4 bases. CDR3 length: 15 amino acids. Unstimulated regulatory T cells (CD4+CD25+CD127-), CD4+CD25- non-regulatory cells, CD4 and CD8 cells were FACS-sorted from thawed PBMCs. This TCR was recovered from a human donor in good health. The chain couples TRBV5-4 to TRBJ2-1, with 9 bases matching TRBD2. Input material: CD4+ T cells from blood. The CDR3: CASSSGLALYNEQFF. The CDR3 DNA reads as TGTGCCAGCAGTTCTGGACTAGCGCTTTACAATGAGCAGTTCTTC.